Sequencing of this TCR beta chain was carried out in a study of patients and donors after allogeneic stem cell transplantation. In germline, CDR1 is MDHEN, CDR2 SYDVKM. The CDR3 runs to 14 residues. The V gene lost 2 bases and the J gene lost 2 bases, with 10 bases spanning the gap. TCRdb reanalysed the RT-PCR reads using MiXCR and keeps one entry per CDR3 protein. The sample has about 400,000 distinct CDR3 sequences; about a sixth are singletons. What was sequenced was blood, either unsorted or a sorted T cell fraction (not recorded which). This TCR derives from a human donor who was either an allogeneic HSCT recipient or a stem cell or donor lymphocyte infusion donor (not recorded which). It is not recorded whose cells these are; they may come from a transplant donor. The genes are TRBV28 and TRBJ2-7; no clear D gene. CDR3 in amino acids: CASSLELMTYEQYF. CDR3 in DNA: TGTGCCAGCAGTTTAGAGTTAATGACCTACGAGCAGTACTTC.